The entry below gives a single T cell receptor beta chain sequence along with its context. Its target is not known. The data belong to a study of cytomegalovirus exposure and HLA in healthy donors. With 3 bases clipped from V and 6 bases from J, the junction kept 9 bases outside the gene matches. The germline gives CDR1 WSHSY, CDR2 SAAADI. CDR3 length: 15 residues. Regarding the study as a whole: Analysis performed later found over 15,000 TCR beta sequences associated with HLA alleles at 0.05 false discovery rate.

The PCR used 60 Vbeta and 13 Jbeta primers. Using immunoSEQ multiplex PCR, the repertoire was profiled, and TCRdb retains in-frame clones only, with some absent. The sample data list 25,000 to 35,000 clones. The chain uses TRBV10-2 and TRBJ1-1; 8 nucleotides line up with TRBD1. The TCR sequence derives from a woman aged 35 to 49 in good health and CMV-seropositive. The sequencing sample was made of PBMCs. CDR3 loop: CASSEVGTGDPEAFF. CDR3 DNA: TGCGCCAGCAGTGAAGTGGGGACAGGCGACCCTGAAGCTTTCTTT.